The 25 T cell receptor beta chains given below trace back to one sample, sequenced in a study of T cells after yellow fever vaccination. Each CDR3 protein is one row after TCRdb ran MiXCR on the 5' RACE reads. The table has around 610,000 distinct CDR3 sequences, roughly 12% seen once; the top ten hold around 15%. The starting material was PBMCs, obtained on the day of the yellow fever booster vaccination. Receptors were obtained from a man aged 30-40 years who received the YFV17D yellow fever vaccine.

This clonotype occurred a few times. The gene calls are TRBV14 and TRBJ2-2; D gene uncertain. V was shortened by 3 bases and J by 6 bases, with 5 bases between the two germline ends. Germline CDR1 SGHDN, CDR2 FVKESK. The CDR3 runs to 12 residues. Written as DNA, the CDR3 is TGTGCCAGCAGCCACAACGCCGGGGAGCTGTTTTTT. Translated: CASSHNAGELFF.

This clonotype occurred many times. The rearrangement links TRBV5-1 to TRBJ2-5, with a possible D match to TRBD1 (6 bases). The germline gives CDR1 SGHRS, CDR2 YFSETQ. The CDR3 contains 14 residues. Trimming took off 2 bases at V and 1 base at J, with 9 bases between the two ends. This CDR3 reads CASSLGQFQETQYF. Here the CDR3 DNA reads TGCGCCAGCAGCTTAGGACAGTTCCAAGAGACCCAGTACTTC.

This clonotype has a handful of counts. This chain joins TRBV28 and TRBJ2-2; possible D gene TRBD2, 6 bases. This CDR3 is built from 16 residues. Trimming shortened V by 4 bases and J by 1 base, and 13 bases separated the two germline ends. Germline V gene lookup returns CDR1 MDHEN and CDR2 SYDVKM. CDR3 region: CASSSPAGRNTGELFF. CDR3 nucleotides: TGTGCCAGCAGTTCTCCGGCGGGGCGGAACACCGGGGAGCTGTTTTTT.

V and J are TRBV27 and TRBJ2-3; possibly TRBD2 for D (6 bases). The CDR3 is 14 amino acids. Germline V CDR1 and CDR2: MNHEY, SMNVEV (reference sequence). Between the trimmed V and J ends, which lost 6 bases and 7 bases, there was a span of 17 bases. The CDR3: CASSGDLRGHTQYF. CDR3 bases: TGTGCCAGCAGCGGGGACTTACGGGGACATACGCAGTATTTT.

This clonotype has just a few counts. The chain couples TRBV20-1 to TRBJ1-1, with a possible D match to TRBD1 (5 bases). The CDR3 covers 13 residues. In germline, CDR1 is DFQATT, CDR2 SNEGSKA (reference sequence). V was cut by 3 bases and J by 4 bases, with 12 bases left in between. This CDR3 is CSASEGKSTEAFF. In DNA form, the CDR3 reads TGCAGTGCTAGCGAGGGGAAAAGCACTGAAGCTTTCTTT.

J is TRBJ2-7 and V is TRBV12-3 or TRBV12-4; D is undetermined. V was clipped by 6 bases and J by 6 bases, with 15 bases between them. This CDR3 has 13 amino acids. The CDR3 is CASSPARSSEQYF. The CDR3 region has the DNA TGTGCCAGCAGCCCCGCTAGATCCAGCGAGCAGTACTTC.

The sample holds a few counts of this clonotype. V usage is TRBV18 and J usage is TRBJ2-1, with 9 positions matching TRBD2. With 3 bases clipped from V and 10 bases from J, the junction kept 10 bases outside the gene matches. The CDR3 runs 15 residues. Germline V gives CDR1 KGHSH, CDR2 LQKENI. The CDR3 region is CASSPTALAGVEQFF. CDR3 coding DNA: TGTGCCAGCTCACCGACCGCTTTAGCGGGAGTGGAGCAGTTCTTC. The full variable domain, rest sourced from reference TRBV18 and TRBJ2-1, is NAGVMQNPRHLVRRRGQEARLRCSPMKGHSHVYWYRQLPEEGLKFMVYLQKENIIDESGMPKERFSAEFPKEGPSILRIQQVVRGDSAAYFCASSPTALAGVEQFFGPGTRLTVL.

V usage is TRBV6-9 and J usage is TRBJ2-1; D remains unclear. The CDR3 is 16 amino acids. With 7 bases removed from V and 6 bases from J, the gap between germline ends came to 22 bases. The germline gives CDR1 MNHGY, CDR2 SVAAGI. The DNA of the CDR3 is TGTGCCAGCACTACACCGACTCCGAACCTTACCAATGAGCAGTTCTTC. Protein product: CASTTPTPNLTNEQFF.

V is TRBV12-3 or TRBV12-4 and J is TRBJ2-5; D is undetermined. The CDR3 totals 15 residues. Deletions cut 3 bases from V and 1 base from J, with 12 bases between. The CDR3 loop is CASSFLGNRQETQYF. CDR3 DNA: TGTGCCAGCAGTTTCTTAGGGAACCGCCAAGAGACCCAGTACTTC.

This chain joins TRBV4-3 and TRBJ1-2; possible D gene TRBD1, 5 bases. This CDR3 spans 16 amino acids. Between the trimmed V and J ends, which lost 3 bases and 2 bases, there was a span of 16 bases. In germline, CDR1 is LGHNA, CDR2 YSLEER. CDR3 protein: CASSQGKGRSNYGYTF. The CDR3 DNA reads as TGCGCCAGCAGCCAGGGAAAGGGGCGCTCCAACTATGGCTACACCTTC.

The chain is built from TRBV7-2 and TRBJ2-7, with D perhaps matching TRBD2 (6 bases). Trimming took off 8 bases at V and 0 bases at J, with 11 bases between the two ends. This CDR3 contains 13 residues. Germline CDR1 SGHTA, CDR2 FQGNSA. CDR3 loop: CASRRESSYEQYF. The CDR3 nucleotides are TGTGCCAGCCGGAGGGAAAGCTCCTACGAGCAGTACTTC.

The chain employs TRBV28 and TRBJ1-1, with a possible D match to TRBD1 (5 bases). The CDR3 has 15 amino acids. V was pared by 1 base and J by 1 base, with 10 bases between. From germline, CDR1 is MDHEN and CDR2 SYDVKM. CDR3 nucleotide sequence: TGTGCCAGCAGTTTATTTTCCGGGGCGAACACTGAAGCTTTCTTT. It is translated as CASSLFSGANTEAFF.

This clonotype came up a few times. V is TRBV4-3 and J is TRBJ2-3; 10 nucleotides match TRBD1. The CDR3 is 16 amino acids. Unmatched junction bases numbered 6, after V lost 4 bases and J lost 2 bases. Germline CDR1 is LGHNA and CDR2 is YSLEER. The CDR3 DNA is TGCGCCAGCAGCCGGGACAGGGGCGACCCCACAGATACGCAGTATTTT. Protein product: CASSRDRGDPTDTQYF.

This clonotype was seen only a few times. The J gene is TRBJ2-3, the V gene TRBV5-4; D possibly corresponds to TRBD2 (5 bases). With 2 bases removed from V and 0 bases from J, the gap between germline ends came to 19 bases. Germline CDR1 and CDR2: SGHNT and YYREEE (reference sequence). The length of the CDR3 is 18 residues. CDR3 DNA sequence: TGTGCCAGCAGCTTTTTGACACAGACAAGAGGGAGCACAGATACGCAGTATTTT. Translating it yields CASSFLTQTRGSTDTQYF.

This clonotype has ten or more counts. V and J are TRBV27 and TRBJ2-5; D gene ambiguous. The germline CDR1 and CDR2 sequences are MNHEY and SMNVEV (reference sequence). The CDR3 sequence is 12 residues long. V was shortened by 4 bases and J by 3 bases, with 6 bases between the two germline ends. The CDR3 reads CASSSLEETQYF. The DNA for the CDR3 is TGTGCCAGCAGTTCTCTTGAAGAGACCCAGTACTTC.

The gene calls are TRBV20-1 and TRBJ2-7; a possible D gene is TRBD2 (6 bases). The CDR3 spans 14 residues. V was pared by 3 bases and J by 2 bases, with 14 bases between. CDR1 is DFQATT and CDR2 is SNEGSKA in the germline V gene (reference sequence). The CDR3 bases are TGCAGTGCTAGGGACGGGGGAGGTCCCTACGAGCAGTACTTC. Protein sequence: CSARDGGGPYEQYF.

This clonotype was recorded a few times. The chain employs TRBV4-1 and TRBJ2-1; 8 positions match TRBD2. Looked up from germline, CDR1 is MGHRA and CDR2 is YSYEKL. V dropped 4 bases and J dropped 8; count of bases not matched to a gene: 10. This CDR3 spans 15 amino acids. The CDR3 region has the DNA TGCGCCAGCAGCCGTCTCGCGGGAGGTGCACATGAGCAGTTCTTC. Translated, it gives CASSRLAGGAHEQFF.

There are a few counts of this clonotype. CDR3 amino acids: CAISEGVAYEQYF. The CDR3 DNA is TGTGCCATCAGTGAAGGTGTTGCCTACGAGCAGTACTTC. The chain is built from TRBV10-3 and TRBJ2-7; D gene uncertain. The V gene's germline CDR1 is ENHRY and CDR2 SYGVKD. Deletions cut 3 bases from V and 2 bases from J, with 8 bases between. The CDR3 runs to 13 residues.

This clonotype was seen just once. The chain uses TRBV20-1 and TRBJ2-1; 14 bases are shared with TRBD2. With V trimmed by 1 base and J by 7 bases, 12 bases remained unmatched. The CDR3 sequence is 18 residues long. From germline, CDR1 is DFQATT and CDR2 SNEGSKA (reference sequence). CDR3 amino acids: CSARAGSVTSGRGNEQFF. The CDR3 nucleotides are TGCAGTGCTAGAGCGGGGTCCGTGACTAGCGGGAGGGGGAATGAGCAGTTCTTC.

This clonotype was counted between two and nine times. In DNA form, the CDR3 reads TGTGCCAGCAGTGAAGTTTTGGGGGGGGGACAAGCTTTCTTT. The encoded protein is CASSEVLGGGQAFF. The V and J genes are TRBV6-1 and TRBJ1-1, with a possible D match to TRBD1 (5 bases). The CDR3 length is 14 residues. The V and J ends lost 1 base and 9 bases respectively, with 15 bases between them. Germline CDR1 is MNHNS and CDR2 is SASEGT.

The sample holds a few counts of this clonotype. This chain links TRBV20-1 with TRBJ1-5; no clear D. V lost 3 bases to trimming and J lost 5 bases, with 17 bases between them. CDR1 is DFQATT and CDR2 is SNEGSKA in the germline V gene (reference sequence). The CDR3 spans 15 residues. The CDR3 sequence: CSASVPPGPHQPQHF. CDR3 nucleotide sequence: TGCAGTGCTAGCGTACCTCCGGGTCCCCATCAGCCCCAGCATTTT.

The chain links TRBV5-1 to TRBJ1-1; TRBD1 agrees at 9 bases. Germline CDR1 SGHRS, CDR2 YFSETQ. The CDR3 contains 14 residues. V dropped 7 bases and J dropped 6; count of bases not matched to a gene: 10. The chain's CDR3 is CASRTPGTGSEAFF. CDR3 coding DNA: TGCGCCAGCCGCACCCCTGGGACAGGGTCTGAAGCTTTCTTT.

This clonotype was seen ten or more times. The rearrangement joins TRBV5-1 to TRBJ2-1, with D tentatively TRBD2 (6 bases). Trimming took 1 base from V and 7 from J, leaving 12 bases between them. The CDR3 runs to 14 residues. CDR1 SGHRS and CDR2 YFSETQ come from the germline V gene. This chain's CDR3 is CASSLMRGENEQFF. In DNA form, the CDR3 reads TGCGCCAGCAGCTTGATGCGGGGAGAAAATGAGCAGTTCTTC.

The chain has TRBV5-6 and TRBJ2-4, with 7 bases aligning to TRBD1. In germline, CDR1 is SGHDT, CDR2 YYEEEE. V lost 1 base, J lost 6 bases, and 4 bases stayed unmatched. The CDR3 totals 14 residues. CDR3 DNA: TGTGCCAGCAGCTTGAGGGGGCTGGGAAACATTCAGTACTTC. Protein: CASSLRGLGNIQYF.

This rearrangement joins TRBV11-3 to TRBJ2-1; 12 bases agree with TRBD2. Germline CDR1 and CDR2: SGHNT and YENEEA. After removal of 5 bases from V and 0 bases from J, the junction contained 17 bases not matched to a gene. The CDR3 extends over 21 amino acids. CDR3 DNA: TGTGCCAGCAGCCACCGGGGGGGGGCTAGCGGGAGGGGAAGCTCCTACAATGAGCAGTTCTTC. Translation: CASSHRGGASGRGSSYNEQFF.